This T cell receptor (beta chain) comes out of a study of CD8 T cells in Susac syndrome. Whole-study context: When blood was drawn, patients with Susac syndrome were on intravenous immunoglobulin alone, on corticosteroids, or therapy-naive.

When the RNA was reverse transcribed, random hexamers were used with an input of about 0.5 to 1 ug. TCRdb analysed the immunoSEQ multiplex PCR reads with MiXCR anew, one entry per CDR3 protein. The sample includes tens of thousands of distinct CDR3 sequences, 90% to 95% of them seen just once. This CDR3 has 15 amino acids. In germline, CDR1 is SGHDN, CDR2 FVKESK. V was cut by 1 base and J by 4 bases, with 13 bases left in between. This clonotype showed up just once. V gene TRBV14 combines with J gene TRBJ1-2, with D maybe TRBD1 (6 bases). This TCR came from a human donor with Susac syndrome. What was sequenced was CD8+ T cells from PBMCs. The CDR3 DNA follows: TGTGCCAGCAGCCAAGTGCAGGGGCTCGGCTATGGCTACACCTTC. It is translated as CASSQVQGLGYGYTF.